This T cell receptor beta chain was recorded in a study of control samples from healthy donors and cancer patients. Only in-frame clones appear in the TCRdb table, and some are missing; sequencing was by immunoSEQ multiplex PCR. The sample contains 170,000 or so clones, around 94% of which appear only once. V lost 2 bases to trimming and J lost 4 bases; unmatched junction nucleotides: 3. CDR3 length: 14 residues. Germline V gene sequence: CDR1 SGHTA, CDR2 FQGNSA. On this clone: Other DNA variants within this sample encode the same CDR3.

This receptor was identified in a woman younger than 35 in good health. The chain combines TRBV7-2 with TRBJ2-7; TRBD1 matches 9 bases. Material for sequencing was blood. The CDR3 DNA is TGTGCCAGCAGCTTAAGGACAGGGGCTTACGAGCAGTACTTC. This encodes CASSLRTGAYEQYF. The variable domain in full, with the rest retrieved from reference TRBV7-2 and TRBJ2-7, is GAGVSQSPSNKVTEKGKDVELRCDPISGHTALYWYRQSLGQGLEFLIYFQGNSAPDKSGLPSDRFSAERTGGSVSTLTIQRTQQEDSAVYLCASSLRTGAYEQYFGPGTRLTVT.